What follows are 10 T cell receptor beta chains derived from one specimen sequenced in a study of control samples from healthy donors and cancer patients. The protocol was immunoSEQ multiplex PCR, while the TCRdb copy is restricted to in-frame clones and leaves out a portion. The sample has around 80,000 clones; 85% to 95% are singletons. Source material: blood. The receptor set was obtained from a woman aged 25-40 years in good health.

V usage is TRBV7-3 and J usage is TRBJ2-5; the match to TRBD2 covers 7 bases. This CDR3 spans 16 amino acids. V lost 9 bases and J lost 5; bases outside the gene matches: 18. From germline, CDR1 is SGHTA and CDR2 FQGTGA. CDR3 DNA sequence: TGTGCCAGAAACCCGAACAGCGGGGTTTCGTTGGAGACCCAGTACTTC. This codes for CARNPNSGVSLETQYF. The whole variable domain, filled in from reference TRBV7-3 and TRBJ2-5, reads GAGVSQTPSNKVTEKGKYVELRCDPISGHTALYWYRQSLGQGPEFLIYFQGTGAADDSGLPNDRFFAVRPEGSVSTLKIQRTERGDSAVYLCARNPNSGVSLETQYFGPGTRLLVL.

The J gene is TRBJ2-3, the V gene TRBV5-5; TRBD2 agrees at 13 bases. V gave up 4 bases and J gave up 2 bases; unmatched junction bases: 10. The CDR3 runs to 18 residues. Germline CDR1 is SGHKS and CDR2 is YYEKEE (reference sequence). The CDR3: CASSPARTSGGNTDTQYF. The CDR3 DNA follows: TGTGCCAGCAGCCCCGCGAGGACTAGCGGGGGAAACACAGATACGCAGTATTTT.

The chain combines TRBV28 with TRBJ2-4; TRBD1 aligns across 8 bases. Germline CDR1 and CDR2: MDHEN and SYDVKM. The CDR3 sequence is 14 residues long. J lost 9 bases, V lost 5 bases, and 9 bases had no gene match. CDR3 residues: CASSPGGSLSIQYF. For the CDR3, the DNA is TGTGCCAGCAGTCCAGGGGGCTCTTTGTCCATTCAGTACTTC.

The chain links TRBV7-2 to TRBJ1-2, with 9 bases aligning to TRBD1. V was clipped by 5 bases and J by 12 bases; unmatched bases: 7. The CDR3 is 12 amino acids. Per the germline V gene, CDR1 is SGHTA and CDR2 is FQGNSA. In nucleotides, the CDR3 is TGTGCCAGCAGCACCCTACAGGGGGCGAACACCTTC. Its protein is CASSTLQGANTF.

CDR3 loop: CASRDRLNTEAFF. In DNA form, the CDR3 reads TGTGCCAGTAGGGACCGACTAAACACTGAAGCTTTCTTT. The chain joins TRBV19 to TRBJ1-1; D not certain. The CDR3 length is 13 residues. Germline lookup yields CDR1 LNHDA and CDR2 SQIVND (reference sequence). Deletions cut 6 bases from V and 2 bases from J, with 10 bases between.

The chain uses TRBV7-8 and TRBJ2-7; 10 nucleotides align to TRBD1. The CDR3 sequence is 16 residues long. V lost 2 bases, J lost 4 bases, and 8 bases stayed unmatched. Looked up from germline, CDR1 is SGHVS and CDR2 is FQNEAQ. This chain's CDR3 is CASSLNRDRGFYEQYF. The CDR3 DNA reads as TGTGCCAGCAGCTTAAACCGGGACAGGGGTTTTTACGAGCAGTACTTC.

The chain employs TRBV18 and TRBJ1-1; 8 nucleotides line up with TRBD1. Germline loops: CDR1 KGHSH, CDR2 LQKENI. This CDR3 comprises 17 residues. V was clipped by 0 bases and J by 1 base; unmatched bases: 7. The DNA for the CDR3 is TGTGCCAGCTCACCACCAGGGACAGGCCTGCGGAACACTGAAGCTTTCTTT. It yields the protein CASSPPGTGLRNTEAFF.

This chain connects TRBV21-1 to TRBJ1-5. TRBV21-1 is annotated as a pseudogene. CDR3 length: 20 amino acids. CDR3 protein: CASSKSKAGADRVLFQPQHF. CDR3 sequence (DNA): TGTGCCAGCAGCAAATCCAAAGCGGGGGCGGACAGGGTGTTATTTCAGCCCCAGCATTTT.

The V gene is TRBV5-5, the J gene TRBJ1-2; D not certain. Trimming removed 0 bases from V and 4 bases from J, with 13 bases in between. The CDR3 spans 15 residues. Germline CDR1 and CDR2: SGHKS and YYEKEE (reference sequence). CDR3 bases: TGTGCCAGCAGCTTGGAGGGTAATGGTGGCTATGGCTACACCTTC. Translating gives CASSLEGNGGYGYTF.

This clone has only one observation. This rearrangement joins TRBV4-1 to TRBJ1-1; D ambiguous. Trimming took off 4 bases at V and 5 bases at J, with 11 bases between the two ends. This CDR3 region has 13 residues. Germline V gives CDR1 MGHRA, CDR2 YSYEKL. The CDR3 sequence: CASSLSVWTEAFF. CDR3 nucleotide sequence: TGCGCCAGCAGCCTCTCGGTGTGGACTGAAGCTTTCTTT.